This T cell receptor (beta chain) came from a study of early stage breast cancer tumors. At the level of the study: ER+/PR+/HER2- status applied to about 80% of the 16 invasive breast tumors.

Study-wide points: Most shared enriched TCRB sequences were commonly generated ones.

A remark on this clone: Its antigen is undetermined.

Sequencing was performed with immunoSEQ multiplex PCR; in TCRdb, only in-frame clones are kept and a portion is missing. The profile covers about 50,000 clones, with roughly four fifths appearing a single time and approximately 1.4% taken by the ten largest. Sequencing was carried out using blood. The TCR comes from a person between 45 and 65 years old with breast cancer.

CDR3 residues: CAISSRGGGDYEQYF. The CDR3 DNA reads TGTGCCATCAGTTCACGGGGAGGGGGTGATTACGAGCAGTACTTC. The chain recombines TRBV10-3 with TRBJ2-7; weak D call: TRBD2 (7 bases). V lost 5 bases, J lost 4 bases, and 18 bases lay in between. Germline-derived CDR1 and CDR2 are ENHRY and SYGVKD. This CDR3 has 15 residues.